A single sample is the source of the 14 T cell receptor beta chains below, sequenced in a study of metastatic and nonmetastatic thyroid tumors. No treatment had been given to any patient before thyroid surgery. Through MiXCR, TCRdb re-clonotyped the PCR reads. The table lists roughly 30,000 clones, 18% of them singletons. The sequenced sample consisted of blood. These receptor sequences come from a female donor with papillary thyroid cancer or a benign thyroid nodule (not recorded which). Some clones in this sample may be carry-over from other donors' samples.

This clone occurred many times. CDR3 bases: TGTGCCAGCAGCCAAGATAGGATTAGGCAGTACTTC. Translated, it gives CASSQDRIRQYF. The rearrangement uses TRBV14 and TRBJ2-7; no clear D. CDR1 is SGHDN and CDR2 is FVKESK in the germline V gene. The V end lost 0 bases, the J end lost 9 bases, and 9 bases lay between the germline ends. This CDR3 has 12 amino acids.

This clone was detected many times. The chain carries TRBV10-3 and TRBJ2-2; D is unresolved. Per the germline V gene, CDR1 is ENHRY and CDR2 is SYGVKD. The length of the CDR3 is 14 residues. V was clipped by 0 bases and J by 4 bases, with 6 bases between them. This CDR3 is CAISESRATGELFF. CDR3 nucleotide sequence: TGTGCCATCAGTGAGTCAAGGGCCACCGGGGAGCTGTTTTTT.

This clone was recorded many times. The rearrangement joins TRBV6-1 to TRBJ1-1, with TRBD1 matching over 7 bases. Germline V lookup: CDR1 MNHNS, CDR2 SASEGT. This CDR3 is built from 14 residues. The V gene end was trimmed by 6 bases and the J gene end by 5 bases; junction bases not matched to a gene: 9. This CDR3 reads CASSRDSGWTEAFF. The CDR3 nucleotides are TGTGCCAGCAGCAGGGACAGCGGGTGGACTGAAGCTTTCTTT.

This chain joins TRBV9 and TRBJ1-1; 9 nucleotides align to TRBD1. CDR1 and CDR2 from the germline V gene are SGDLS and YYNGEE. This CDR3 has 14 residues. V trimming: 7 bases; J trimming: 6 bases; junction bases outside the gene matches: 10. The CDR3 bases are TGTGCCAGCCGAGTAGGGACAGGGCAGGCTGAAGCTTTCTTT. Residues: CASRVGTGQAEAFF.

This clone was recorded many times. The gene calls are TRBV11-2 and TRBJ1-4; the D is unclear. V lost 2 bases, J lost 8 bases, and 6 bases lay in between. CDR1 SGHAT and CDR2 FQNNGV come from the germline V gene. The CDR3 has 12 residues. The CDR3 DNA is TGTGCCAGCAGCTTAATCCCGGAAAAACTGTTTTTT. Protein sequence: CASSLIPEKLFF.

The chain joins TRBV9 to TRBJ2-2; 11 nucleotides match TRBD1. V dropped 4 bases and J dropped 7; count of bases not matched to a gene: 15. The V gene's germline CDR1 is SGDLS and CDR2 YYNGEE. This CDR3 spans 18 amino acids. The CDR3 reads CASSLSTTGQGVFGELFF. CDR3 sequence (DNA): TGTGCCAGCAGCTTATCAACCACGGGACAGGGGGTGTTCGGGGAGCTGTTTTTT.

This clone was recorded a few times. The CDR3 region is CASSFGTGWGYTF. The CDR3 coding sequence is TGTGCCAGTAGTTTCGGGACAGGGTGGGGCTACACCTTC. The chain combines TRBV19 with TRBJ1-2; 9 nucleotides agree with TRBD1. Germline CDR1 LNHDA, CDR2 SQIVND (reference sequence). This CDR3 has 13 residues. The trim removed 5 bases at V and 8 bases at J, leaving 6 bases unmatched.

Points on this clone: At one end, the junction sequence differs from germline, possibly due to a read error. Distinct nucleotide sequences in the sample also encode this CDR3. The gene calls are TRBV6-1 and TRBJ2-1, with TRBD2 identical over 8 bases. The CDR3 is made up of 15 amino acids. Germline V gene data show CDR1 as MNHNS and CDR2 as SASEGT. CDR3 in DNA: TGTGCCAGTTCACTAGCGGCCACAATCTACAATGAGCAATTCTTC. Residues: CASSLAATIYNEQFF.

This clone showed up many times. The chain uses TRBV4-2 and TRBJ2-3, with 15 nucleotides matching TRBD2. CDR1 is LGHNA, CDR2 YNFKEQ, per germline. V dropped 1 base and J dropped 4; count of bases not matched to a gene: 0. The CDR3 sequence is 16 residues long. The CDR3 here is CASSQGTSGGADTQYF. In nucleotides, the CDR3 is TGTGCCAGCAGCCAAGGGACTAGCGGGGGGGCAGATACGCAGTATTTT.

This clone has a count of ten or more. The chain links TRBV15 to TRBJ2-3; D uncertain. This CDR3 region has 16 residues. Germline CDR1 and CDR2: LNHNV and YYDKDF (reference sequence). Trimming removed 1 base from V and 1 base from J, with 12 bases in between. CDR3 loop: CATSRVSGGGTDTQYF. The CDR3 region has the DNA TGTGCCACCAGCAGAGTCTCGGGCGGCGGCACAGATACGCAGTATTTT.

As to this clone: An end of the junction does not agree with germline; a read error may underlie this. The genes are TRBV7-8 and TRBJ2-2, with 8 positions matching TRBD2. The germline V gene has CDR1 SGHVS and CDR2 FQNEAQ. The CDR3 has 17 amino acids. Written as DNA, the CDR3 is TGTGCCAGCAGCTTACCAACTAGCGGTGGGAACACCTGGGAGCTGTTTTTT. It translates to CASSLPTSGGNTWELFF.

This clone was seen a handful of times. The CDR3 does not close with the conserved phenylalanine or tryptophan, likely indicating a read error. The V gene is TRBV6-4, the J gene TRBJ2-1; 8 bases map to TRBD2. J gave up 7 bases and V 3 bases, and 8 bases lay outside the gene matches. CDR1 and CDR2 (germline): MRHNA, SNTAGT. The length of the CDR3 is 15 residues. For the CDR3, the DNA is TGTGCCAGCAGTGAAACATCGGGAGGGCCGAATGAGCAGTTCCTC. Amino acids: CASSETSGGPNEQFL.

This clone has a count of ten or more. The genes are TRBV20-1 and TRBJ2-7, with D maybe TRBD1 (5 bases). V was pared by 8 bases and J by 6 bases, with 17 bases between. The CDR3 has 12 amino acids. CDR1 and CDR2 (germline): DFQATT, SNEGSKA (reference sequence). As DNA, the CDR3 is TGCAGTTCCCAGGGTCCAACCTTCGAGCAGTACTTC. Translated: CSSQGPTFEQYF.

The chain combines TRBV7-2 with TRBJ1-1, with 7 bases matching TRBD1. V lost 5 bases to trimming and J lost 2 bases; unmatched junction nucleotides: 8. This CDR3 has 15 amino acids. Per the germline V gene, CDR1 is SGHTA and CDR2 is FQGNSA. The CDR3 spells CASSPPRGVNTEAFF. The CDR3 region has the DNA TGTGCCAGCAGCCCCCCCAGGGGGGTTAACACTGAAGCTTTCTTT.